This T cell receptor beta chain is from a study of T cells in Graves' hyperthyroidism and ophthalmopathy. The CDR3 has 13 amino acids. Trimming stripped 3 bases from V and 4 bases from J, with 9 bases between. The study enrolled patients aged 18 to 65 with newly diagnosed hyperthyroidism of under 2 months' duration. Around 10 ml of fresh peripheral blood supplied the PBMCs. At least ten counts were recorded for this clonotype. What it recognizes is unknown. The study's findings and limits: In the blood, most expanded thyroid clonotypes above 0.001 appeared as well. Ophthalmopathy cases were set apart from stable hyperthyroidism by a 13 V-J model.

Template material for amplifying TCR beta CDR3 regions consisted of RNA transcripts. The HTBI set primed first-round TCR CDR3 RT-PCR. TCRdb processed the multiplex PCR reads anew with MiXCR; each CDR3 protein has one entry. Of 600,000 to 800,000 distinct CDR3 sequences listed, around a third were seen once; the top ten hold around 32%. This receptor was obtained from a middle-aged woman with Graves' hyperthyroidism. The sequenced sample was blood. The chain links TRBV12-3 or TRBV12-4 to TRBJ1-1; D is unresolved. The CDR3 protein is CASSFVGSTEAFF. The CDR3 region has the DNA TGTGCCAGCAGTTTCGTCGGGAGCACTGAAGCTTTCTTT.